Below are 13 T cell receptor beta chains sequenced from a single sample in a study of cytomegalovirus exposure and HLA in healthy donors. The PCR had 60 Vbeta and 13 Jbeta primers. This table comes from immunoSEQ multiplex PCR, and its TCRdb copy is limited to in-frame clones, with some not included. In the table there are about 120,000 clones, 70% to 75% of which are singletons. The sequencing sample was made of PBMCs. The receptors stem from a male donor in good health and CMV-seronegative.

The rearrangement uses TRBV6-5 and TRBJ2-3; 12 positions agree with TRBD2. V shed 6 bases, J shed 5 bases, and the junction held 6 bases outside the gene matches. CDR3 size: 15 residues. Germline values: CDR1 MNHEY, CDR2 SVGAGI. The CDR3 here is CASSQLAGGIDTQYF. The CDR3 DNA is TGTGCCAGCAGCCAGCTAGCGGGAGGGATAGATACGCAGTATTTT.

The chain carries TRBV11-2 and TRBJ2-5, with 8 bases lining up with TRBD1. Per the germline V gene, CDR1 is SGHAT and CDR2 is FQNNGV. Germline trimming cut 5 bases from V and 1 base from J; bases unmatched to any gene: 6. The CDR3 runs to 15 residues. DNA of the CDR3: TGTGCCAGCAGCCAGGGACAGGCCACCCAAGAGACCCAGTACTTC. Translation gives CASSQGQATQETQYF.

V is TRBV28 and J is TRBJ2-3, with 8 bases identical to TRBD2. In germline, CDR1 is MDHEN, CDR2 SYDVKM. This CDR3 is built from 19 residues. V shed 3 bases and J 6 bases; nucleotides not matched to a gene: 20. The chain's CDR3 is CASSFPPSVGAGDTDTQYF. The CDR3 bases are TGTGCCAGCAGTTTTCCCCCTTCGGTAGGAGCGGGAGACACTGATACGCAGTATTTT. The full variable domain, completed using reference TRBV28 and TRBJ2-3, is DVKVTQSSRYLVKRTGEKVFLECVQDMDHENMFWYRQDPGLGLRLIYFSYDVKMKEKGDIPEGYSVSREKKERFSLILESASTNQTSMYLCASSFPPSVGAGDTDTQYFGPGTRLTVL.

This chain joins TRBV19 and TRBJ2-1; 10 bases agree with TRBD2. Germline CDR1 is LNHDA and CDR2 is SQIVND (reference sequence). The CDR3 length is 16 residues. Trimming took 3 bases from V and 6 from J; bases not matched to a gene: 8. The CDR3 loop is CASSMDRLAGLNEQFF. The DNA of the CDR3 is TGTGCCAGTAGTATGGATCGACTAGCGGGTCTCAATGAGCAGTTCTTC.

This clone was seen a handful of times. Sequence at one end of the junction differs from germline and may be a read error. The rearrangement joins TRBV7-9 to TRBJ1-3, with TRBD1 matching over 7 bases. CDR3 length: 16 amino acids. Germline CDR1 reads SEHNR; CDR2 reads FQNEAQ (reference sequence). The CDR3 bases are TGTTCCAGCAGCCTAAAACAGGGGTACTCTGGAAACACCATATATTTT. This gives the protein CSSSLKQGYSGNTIYF.

This clone was found once. The CDR3: CASSPPGGSTGELFF. In DNA form, the CDR3 reads TGTGCCAGCAGCCCCCCTGGAGGGTCCACCGGGGAGCTGTTTTTT. The chain is built from TRBV7-3 and TRBJ2-2, with D possibly matching TRBD2 (6 bases). This CDR3 contains 15 residues. Trimming pared 5 bases from V and 4 bases from J, leaving 14 bases between. Germline values: CDR1 SGHTA, CDR2 FQGTGA.

The chain uses TRBV7-9 and TRBJ2-1, with TRBD1 matching 8 bases. Germline trimming cut 4 bases from V and 3 bases from J; bases unmatched to any gene: 5. This CDR3 region has 15 residues. Per germline, CDR1 SEHNR and CDR2 FQNEAQ (reference sequence). The CDR3 sequence is CASSSRRGLYNEQFF. The DNA of the CDR3 is TGTGCCAGCAGCTCTCGCAGGGGGCTCTACAATGAGCAGTTCTTC.

This clone was observed a handful of times. The V gene is TRBV4-2, the J gene TRBJ1-4; D is undetermined. The V gene's germline CDR1 is LGHNA and CDR2 YNFKEQ. V lost 4 bases to trimming and J lost 7 bases, with 19 bases between them. This CDR3 contains 16 residues. This CDR3 is CASSPLGMRRSEKLFF. Written as DNA, the CDR3 is TGTGCCAGCAGCCCCCTGGGTATGCGGAGGTCTGAAAAACTGTTTTTT.

This clone was seen just once. The J gene is TRBJ2-1, the V gene TRBV19, with 7 bases aligning to TRBD2. The CDR3 has 14 amino acids. Unmatched junction bases numbered 2, after V lost 3 bases and J lost 3 bases. Germline CDR1 is LNHDA and CDR2 is SQIVND (reference sequence). As DNA, the CDR3 is TGTGCCAGTAGTATCGCTAGCGGCTACAATGAGCAGTTCTTC. The encoded protein is CASSIASGYNEQFF.

The chain joins TRBV13 to TRBJ2-1, with 9 bases matching TRBD2. Germline CDR1 reads PRHDT; CDR2 reads FYEKMQ (reference sequence). The CDR3 extends over 21 amino acids. V gave up 5 bases and J gave up 3 bases; unmatched junction bases: 23. The CDR3 loop reads CASSPTLTGRLTSGDYNEQFF. CDR3 bases: TGTGCCAGCAGCCCTACCCTGACAGGGAGATTGACTAGCGGAGACTACAATGAGCAGTTCTTC. Full variable domain (rest looked up from reference TRBV13 and TRBJ2-1): AAGVIQSPRHLIKEKRETATLKCYPIPRHDTVYWYQQGPGQDPQFLISFYEKMQSDKGSIPDRFSAQQFSDYHSELNMSSLELGDSALYFCASSPTLTGRLTSGDYNEQFFGPGTRLTVL.

On this clone: One end of the junction does not line up with germline, which may come from a read error. J is TRBJ2-7 and V is TRBV7-9; 8 bases map to TRBD1. The length of the CDR3 is 15 residues. Looked up from germline, CDR1 is SEHNR and CDR2 is FQNEAQ (reference sequence). The CDR3 DNA reads as TGTTCCAGCAGCTTAACGGGACAGGCCTCCTACGAGCAGTACTTC. Its protein product is CSSSLTGQASYEQYF. The full variable domain, rest sourced from reference TRBV7-9 and TRBJ2-7, is DTGVSQNPRHKITKRGQNVTFRCDPISEHNRLYWYRQTLGQGPEFLTYFQNEAQLEKSRLLSDRFSAERPKGSFSTLEIQRTEQGDSAMYLCSSSLTGQASYEQYFGPGTRLTVT.

Only one count was recorded for this clone. The rearrangement links TRBV28 to TRBJ1-5, with D unresolved. The CDR3 runs to 11 residues. V shed 5 bases and J shed 6 bases, with 5 bases lying between them. Per germline, CDR1 MDHEN and CDR2 SYDVKM. CDR3 in amino acids: CASSLSQPQHF. The CDR3 DNA follows: TGTGCCAGCAGTCTAAGTCAGCCCCAGCATTTT.

This sequence joins TRBV21-1 and TRBJ2-2; the DNA was not used to check the table's D call, TRBD2. TRBV21-1 is given as a pseudogene. The CDR3 loop spans 18 amino acids. The CDR3 here is CASSKRGMGGGCSGELFF. CDR3 DNA sequence: TGTGCCAGCAGCAAACGGGGGATGGGGGGAGGTTGTTCCGGGGAGCTGTTTTTT.